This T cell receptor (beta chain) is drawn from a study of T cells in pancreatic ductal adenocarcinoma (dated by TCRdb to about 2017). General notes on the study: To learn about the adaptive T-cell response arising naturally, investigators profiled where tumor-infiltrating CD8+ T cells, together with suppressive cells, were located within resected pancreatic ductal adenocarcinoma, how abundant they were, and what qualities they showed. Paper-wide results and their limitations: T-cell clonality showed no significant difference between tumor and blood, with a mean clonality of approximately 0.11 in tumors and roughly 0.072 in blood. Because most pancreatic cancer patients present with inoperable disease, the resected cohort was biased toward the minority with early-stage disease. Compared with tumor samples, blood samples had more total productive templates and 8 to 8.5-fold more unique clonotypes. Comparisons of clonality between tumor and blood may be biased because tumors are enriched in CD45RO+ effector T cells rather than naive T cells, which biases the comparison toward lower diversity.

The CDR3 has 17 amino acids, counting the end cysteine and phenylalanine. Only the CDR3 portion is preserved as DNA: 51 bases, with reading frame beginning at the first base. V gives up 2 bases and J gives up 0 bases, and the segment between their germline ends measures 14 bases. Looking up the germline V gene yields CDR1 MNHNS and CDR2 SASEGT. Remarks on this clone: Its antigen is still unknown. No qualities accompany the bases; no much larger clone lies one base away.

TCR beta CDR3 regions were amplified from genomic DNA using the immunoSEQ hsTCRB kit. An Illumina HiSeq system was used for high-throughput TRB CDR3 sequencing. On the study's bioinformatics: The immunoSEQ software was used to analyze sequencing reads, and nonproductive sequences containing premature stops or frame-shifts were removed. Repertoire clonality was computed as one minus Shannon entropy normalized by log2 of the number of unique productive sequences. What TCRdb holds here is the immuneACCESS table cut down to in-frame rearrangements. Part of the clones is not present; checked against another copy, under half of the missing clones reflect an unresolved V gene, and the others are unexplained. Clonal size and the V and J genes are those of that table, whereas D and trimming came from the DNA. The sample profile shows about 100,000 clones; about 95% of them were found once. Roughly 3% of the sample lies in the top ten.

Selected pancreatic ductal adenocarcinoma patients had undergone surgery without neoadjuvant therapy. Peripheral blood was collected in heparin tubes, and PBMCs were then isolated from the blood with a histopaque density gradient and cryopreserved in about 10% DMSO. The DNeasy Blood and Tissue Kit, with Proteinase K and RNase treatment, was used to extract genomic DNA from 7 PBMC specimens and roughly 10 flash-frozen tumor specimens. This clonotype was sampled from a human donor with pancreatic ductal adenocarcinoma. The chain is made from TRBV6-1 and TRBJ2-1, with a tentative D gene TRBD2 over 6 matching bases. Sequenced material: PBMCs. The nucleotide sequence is TGTGCCAGCAGTGAACGTGGTAGCGGTTACTCCTACAATGAGCAGTTCTTC. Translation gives CASSERGSGYSYNEQFF.